The text below deals with one T cell receptor (beta chain). Its antigen is not known. Library construction for TCR beta used iRepertoire HTBI primers and Arm-PCR of CDR3 regions. TCRdb processed the multiplex PCR reads anew with MiXCR; each CDR3 protein has one entry. Of 650,000 to 850,000 distinct CDR3 sequences in the sample, about 32% are singletons; the top ten hold under 55%. The length of the CDR3 is 19 residues. V was pared by 6 bases and J by 0 bases, with 11 bases of the junction left unmatched. The time point is: persistent/refractory GD, antithyroid drugs over 5 years with positive TRAb. Preparation of the TCR library used RNA extracted from PBMCs. The data stem from a study of regulatory T cells in long-lasting Graves disease. Study findings and constraints: Under persistent disease, TRBV28, TRBJ1-2 and TRBJ2-5 were used preferentially.

The source was peripheral blood mononuclear cells (PBMCs), collected when the disease was refractory, from a patient treated with antithyroid drugs. This clonotype was obtained from a female donor with Graves disease. The chain employs TRBV12-3 or TRBV12-4 and TRBJ2-1, with 13 bases fitting TRBD2. As DNA, the CDR3 is TGTGCCAGCAGCCAACCCCGGACTAGCGGGAGAGGCTCCTACAATGAGCAGTTCTTC. Protein product: CASSQPRTSGRGSYNEQFF.